These 24 T cell receptor beta chains originate from one sample sequenced in a study of cytomegalovirus exposure and HLA in healthy donors (dated 2017 in TCRdb). Library creation used the immunoSEQ multiplex PCR assay. A mixture of 60 forward primers for TCR Vbeta segments and 13 reverse primers for TCR Jbeta segments was used in the multiplex PCR. TCRdb's version of the immuneACCESS table is confined to in-frame rearrangements and falls short of the full clone set. An unresolved V gene accounts for under half of the shortfall where checked; the remainder is of unknown origin. The sample table on file contains 80,000 or so clones. The ten largest clonotypes hold roughly an eighth of the sample. Sample: PBMCs. Receptors originate from a man in his forties or fifties in good health and CMV-seropositive.

The J gene is TRBJ2-3, the V gene TRBV7-3; D is unclear. Trimming stripped 5 bases from V and 0 bases from J, with 27 bases between. The CDR3 has 20 residues. Per the germline V gene, CDR1 is SGHTA and CDR2 is FQGTGA. Written as DNA, the CDR3 is TGTGCCAGCAGCCCTGACACCGTCCTCCACCCTGTTTCTAGCACAGATACGCAGTATTTT. Protein: CASSPDTVLHPVSSTDTQYF. The whole variable domain, remainder taken from reference TRBV7-3 and TRBJ2-3, is GAGVSQTPSNKVTEKGKYVELRCDPISGHTALYWYRQSLGQGPEFLIYFQGTGAADDSGLPNDRFFAVRPEGSVSTLKIQRTERGDSAVYLCASSPDTVLHPVSSTDTQYFGPGTRLTVL.

The CDR3 reads CASSITTSTDTQYF. CDR3 DNA sequence: TGTGCCAGTAGTATCACTACTAGCACAGATACGCAGTATTTT. V is TRBV19 and J is TRBJ2-3; D not certain. Germline CDR1 reads LNHDA; CDR2 reads SQIVND (reference sequence). V was clipped by 3 bases and J by 0 bases, with 7 bases between them. This CDR3 has 14 amino acids.

The chain combines TRBV5-1 with TRBJ1-1; 7 bases match TRBD1. The germline V gene has CDR1 SGHRS and CDR2 YFSETQ. The CDR3 length is 12 residues. V was clipped by 4 bases and J by 9 bases; unmatched bases: 6. CDR3 nucleotide sequence: TGCGCCAGCAGCCCGGAGGGACAGAAAGCTTTCTTT. Its translation is CASSPEGQKAFF.

This rearrangement joins TRBV9 to TRBJ1-5; 8 positions match TRBD1. This CDR3 has 14 residues. Losses at the gene ends were 2 bases for V and 8 bases for J; bases not matched to a gene: 6. Germline V gene data show CDR1 as SGDLS and CDR2 as YYNGEE. The CDR3 here is CASSVSDRVEPQHF. As DNA, the CDR3 is TGTGCCAGCAGCGTTTCGGACAGGGTGGAGCCCCAGCATTTT.

The chain has TRBV5-1 and TRBJ2-1; 7 bases agree with TRBD2. J was trimmed by 3 bases and V by 0 bases; bases with no gene match: 3. This CDR3 is 15 amino acids long. The germline V gene encodes CDR1 SGHRS and CDR2 YFSETQ. As DNA, the CDR3 is TGCGCCAGCAGCTTGGTGCTAGCGGTCTACAATGAGCAGTTCTTC. Translation: CASSLVLAVYNEQFF.

The chain has TRBV27 and TRBJ2-2, with a weak D call TRBD2 (5 bases). Looked up from germline, CDR1 is MNHEY and CDR2 is SMNVEV (reference sequence). Trimming cost V 5 bases and J 7 bases, with 8 bases left between them. The CDR3 runs to 12 residues. The CDR3 sequence is CASSRGYGELFF. The DNA of the CDR3 is TGTGCCAGCAGTCGAGGGTACGGGGAGCTGTTTTTT.

This sequence joins TRBV6-1 and TRBJ2-2, with D tentatively TRBD2 (6 bases). Trimming took off 4 bases at V and 1 base at J, with 13 bases between the two ends. The CDR3 covers 16 residues. Germline assignment: CDR1 MNHNS and CDR2 SASEGT. The CDR3 coding sequence is TGTGCCAGCAGTGGGCGGGAAGGTGGGAACACCGGGGAGCTGTTTTTT. It is translated as CASSGREGGNTGELFF.

The chain recombines TRBV6-5 with TRBJ2-3, with TRBD2 matching over 8 bases. Germline CDR1 and CDR2: MNHEY and SVGAGI. The trim removed 10 bases at V and 2 bases at J, leaving 8 bases unmatched. The CDR3 is 14 amino acids. The CDR3 is CAIPGGDNTDTQYF. The CDR3 bases are TGTGCCATCCCGGGGGGGGACAACACAGATACGCAGTATTTT.

The CDR3 loop is CASTPGTSGGNEQFF. The DNA of the CDR3 is TGCGCCAGTACACCCGGGACTAGCGGCGGAAATGAGCAGTTCTTC. The chain has TRBV5-1 and TRBJ2-1; 11 bases are a match to TRBD2. J lost 7 bases, V lost 8 bases, and 11 bases had no gene match. The CDR3 spans 15 residues. The germline gives CDR1 SGHRS, CDR2 YFSETQ. The full variable domain, with the rest looked up from reference TRBV5-1 and TRBJ2-1, is KAGVTQTPRYLIKTRGQQVTLSCSPISGHRSVSWYQQTPGQGLQFLFEYFSETQRNKGNFPGRFSGRQFSNSRSEMNVSTLELGDSALYLCASTPGTSGGNEQFFGPGTRLTVL.

The gene calls are TRBV5-1 and TRBJ2-7, with 13 nucleotides matching TRBD2. Germline CDR1 SGHRS, CDR2 YFSETQ. The CDR3 contains 16 residues. The V gene end was trimmed by 0 bases and the J gene end by 3 bases; junction bases not matched to a gene: 3. The CDR3 protein is CASSLGTSGSSYEQYF. CDR3 DNA sequence: TGCGCCAGCAGCTTGGGGACTAGCGGGAGTAGCTACGAGCAGTACTTC. The whole variable domain, filled in from reference TRBV5-1 and TRBJ2-7, reads KAGVTQTPRYLIKTRGQQVTLSCSPISGHRSVSWYQQTPGQGLQFLFEYFSETQRNKGNFPGRFSGRQFSNSRSEMNVSTLELGDSALYLCASSLGTSGSSYEQYFGPGTRLTVT.

The gene calls are TRBV6-1 and TRBJ1-2; 7 nucleotides agree with TRBD1. CDR3 size: 13 residues. V lost 10 bases, J lost 4 bases, and 9 bases stayed unmatched. CDR1 is MNHNS, CDR2 SASEGT, per germline. This chain's CDR3 is CATADRALYGYTF. The CDR3 nucleotides read TGTGCCACTGCCGACAGGGCCCTCTATGGCTACACCTTC.

The J gene is TRBJ1-2, the V gene TRBV27; D is unclear. V lost 2 bases to trimming and J lost 6 bases, with 10 bases between them. Looked up from germline, CDR1 is MNHEY and CDR2 is SMNVEV (reference sequence). This CDR3 contains 13 residues. The CDR3 sequence: CASSLRRLNGYTF. DNA of the CDR3: TGTGCCAGCAGTTTACGGCGGCTAAATGGCTACACCTTC.

DNA for the CDR3: TGTGCCAGCAGCTTCGGGACAGGGGTCGAGCAGTACGTC. Translation: CASSFGTGVEQYV. The chain couples TRBV5-5 to TRBJ2-7, with 10 nucleotides matching TRBD1. Germline assignment: CDR1 SGHKS and CDR2 YYEKEE (reference sequence). The CDR3 runs to 13 residues. With V trimmed by 2 bases and J by 6 bases, 2 bases remained unmatched.

This chain uses TRBV23-1 with TRBJ2-3, with 9 bases aligning to TRBD1. TRBV23-1 is labeled an ORF, and its function is uncertain. The CDR3 has 16 amino acids. V lost 4 bases, J lost 8 bases, and 13 bases stayed unmatched. The CDR3 DNA reads as TGCGCCAGCAGTCCTTCGGCAGGGACAGGGTCGGGTACGCAGTATTTT. As protein: CASSPSAGTGSGTQYF.

Regarding this clone: The same CDR3 arises from other DNA sequences in this sample as well. V gene TRBV5-1 combines with J gene TRBJ1-1, with D perhaps TRBD1 (5 bases). The ends were cut back, 2 bases at V and 1 base at J, with 9 bases in the middle. Germline CDR1 reads SGHRS; CDR2 reads YFSETQ. CDR3 length equals 14 residues. DNA of the CDR3: TGCGCCAGCAGCTTACGCCAGGGGAACACTGAAGCTTTCTTT. Residues: CASSLRQGNTEAFF.

The genes are TRBV9 and TRBJ2-2; 8 nucleotides line up with TRBD2. The V and J ends lost 3 bases and 7 bases, in that order; junction bases with no gene match: 20. CDR1 SGDLS and CDR2 YYNGEE come from the germline V gene. The length of the CDR3 is 19 residues. This CDR3 is CASSARQGQGRGGIGELFF. The DNA of the CDR3 is TGTGCCAGCAGCGCCCGTCAGGGTCAGGGACGCGGGGGGATCGGGGAGCTGTTTTTT.

V is TRBV30 and J is TRBJ2-2, with 7 bases matching TRBD1. The J segment lost 4 bases and the V segment lost 2 bases, leaving 7 bases of the junction unmatched. The CDR3 is 15 amino acids. The V gene's germline CDR1 is GTSNPN and CDR2 SVGIG (reference sequence). Written as DNA, the CDR3 is TGTGCCTGGAGTCCGCGGACAGGACCCACCGGGGAGCTGTTTTTT. Residues: CAWSPRTGPTGELFF.

V usage is TRBV6-1 and J usage is TRBJ1-1; no definite D call. The CDR3 sequence is 13 residues long. The germline gives CDR1 MNHNS, CDR2 SASEGT. V lost 1 base and J lost 1, with 4 bases in between. The CDR3 protein is CASSEGQNTEAFF. As DNA, the CDR3 is TGTGCCAGCAGTGAAGGACAGAACACTGAAGCTTTCTTT.

The chain has TRBV5-1 and TRBJ2-6, with a tentative D call TRBD2 (6 bases). The CDR3 runs 15 residues. Trimming took off 5 bases at V and 4 bases at J, with 13 bases between the two ends. Per germline, CDR1 SGHRS and CDR2 YFSETQ. CDR3 sequence reads: CASSLQGLGANVLTF. The CDR3 bases are TGCGCCAGCAGTCTTCAGGGACTCGGGGCCAACGTCCTGACTTTC.

This sequence joins TRBV18 and TRBJ1-1; maybe TRBD1 (5 bases). The V end lost 3 bases, the J end lost 1 base, and 6 bases lay between the germline ends. Germline V gene lookup returns CDR1 KGHSH and CDR2 LQKENI. The CDR3 spans 13 residues. The CDR3 spells CASSPQGNTEAFF. CDR3 nucleotide sequence: TGTGCCAGCTCACCCCAGGGGAACACTGAAGCTTTCTTT. Using reference TRBV18 and TRBJ1-1 for the parts outside the CDR3, the full variable domain is NAGVMQNPRHLVRRRGQEARLRCSPMKGHSHVYWYRQLPEEGLKFMVYLQKENIIDESGMPKERFSAEFPKEGPSILRIQQVVRGDSAAYFCASSPQGNTEAFFGQGTRLTVV.

The chain combines TRBV7-2 with TRBJ1-5; D is possibly TRBD1 (5 bases). The V end lost 5 bases, the J end lost 2 bases, and 16 bases lay between the germline ends. The CDR3 loop spans 16 amino acids. Germline V gives CDR1 SGHTA, CDR2 FQGNSA. In DNA, the CDR3 is TGTGCCAGCAGCCCCCGTGGAGGGGACGGCAATCAGCCCCAGCATTTT. This gives the protein CASSPRGGDGNQPQHF.

This chain connects TRBV5-4 to TRBJ1-1; 7 bases line up with TRBD1. Unmatched junction bases numbered 5, after V lost 1 base and J lost 5 bases. The CDR3 covers 14 residues. Germline V gene data show CDR1 as SGHNT and CDR2 as YYREEE (reference sequence). The DNA for the CDR3 is TGTGCCAGCAGCTTGCCAGGGGGTGGGACTGAAGCTTTCTTT. It codes for CASSLPGGGTEAFF.

This chain links TRBV10-3 with TRBJ1-2; 10 bases are a match to TRBD1. V was clipped by 6 bases and J by 6 bases; unmatched bases: 10. The V gene's germline CDR1 is ENHRY and CDR2 SYGVKD. This CDR3 comprises 15 residues. The DNA for the CDR3 is TGTGCCATCAGCCGGCTGGGGACAGGGGTGGATGGCTACACCTTC. It yields the protein CAISRLGTGVDGYTF.

V is TRBV9 and J is TRBJ1-6, with D possibly matching TRBD1 (6 bases). Between the trimmed V and J ends, which lost 0 bases and 7 bases, there was a span of 20 bases. Germline CDR1 is SGDLS and CDR2 is YYNGEE. The CDR3 extends over 18 amino acids. CDR3 sequence (DNA): TGTGCCAGCAGCGTAGCGGACGGGACACCCCTTTGGAATTCACCCCTCCACTTT. Translation: CASSVADGTPLWNSPLHF.